The clone carrying this T cell receptor beta chain was observed many times. Antigen: not known. Libraries of TCR beta came from quantitative 5'-RACE with molecular barcodes. TCRdb reanalysed the 5' RACE reads using MiXCR and keeps one entry per CDR3 protein. The table lists around 490,000 distinct CDR3 sequences, roughly 5% of them singletons, with approximately 4% in the top ten. This record comes from a study of CD8 T cells in ankylosing spondylitis. Study results and caveats: Significantly higher representation of disease-linked clones was reported for matched ankylosing spondylitis synovial fluid. In ankylosing spondylitis blood, a motif of roughly eight highly homologous TCR beta variants appeared characteristic.

The germline V gene has CDR1 MNHEY and CDR2 SVGAGI. J lost 3 bases, V lost 1 base, and 2 bases had no gene match. The CDR3 has 15 residues. The sequencing input was blood, either unsorted or a sorted T cell fraction (not recorded which). The sequence came from a male donor with ankylosing spondylitis. This chain connects TRBV6-5 to TRBJ1-3, with 8 bases fitting TRBD1. CDR3 DNA: TGTGCCAGCAGTTACTGGACAGGGTATGGAAACACCATATATTTT. Protein sequence: CASSYWTGYGNTIYF.